These 29 T cell receptor beta chains were all obtained from the same sample, sequenced in a study of T-cell memory formation after mild COVID-19. A single record per CDR3 protein comes from TCRdb applying MiXCR to the 5' RACE reads. The profile shows 300,000 to 400,000 distinct CDR3 sequences, 28% of them singletons. The material sequenced was PBMCs or a T cell subset sorted from them (not recorded which). The receptors derive from an adult woman who had mild COVID-19 (a few samples of this study predate the infection). Cell type and time point are not known.

This chain links TRBV9 with TRBJ2-2; possibly TRBD1 for D (7 bases). This CDR3 region has 16 residues. Trimming stripped 0 bases from V and 4 bases from J, with 13 bases between. The V gene's germline CDR1 is SGDLS and CDR2 YYNGEE. CDR3 residues: CASSVERQGGTGELFF. The CDR3 DNA is TGTGCCAGCAGCGTAGAGAGGCAGGGGGGCACCGGGGAGCTGTTTTTT.

V usage is TRBV20-1 and J usage is TRBJ2-3; D might be TRBD2 (5 bases). The germline CDR1 and CDR2 sequences are DFQATT and SNEGSKA (reference sequence). The V end was cut by 6 bases, the J end by 3 bases, with 13 bases between. CDR3 length equals 13 residues. Here the CDR3 reads CSAEGVRTDTQYF. For the CDR3, the DNA is TGCAGTGCCGAGGGAGTCCGGACAGATACGCAGTATTTT.

This clonotype was detected a few times. V usage is TRBV29-1 and J usage is TRBJ2-1; D not resolved. The CDR3 sequence is 14 residues long. The V gene lost 1 base and the J gene lost 0 bases, with 7 bases spanning the gap. From germline, CDR1 is SQVTM and CDR2 ANQGSEA. The DNA for the CDR3 is TGCAGCGTTGAAGGACTGAGCTCCTACAATGAGCAGTTCTTC. Translating it yields CSVEGLSSYNEQFF.

This clonotype showed up just a few times. This sequence joins TRBV29-1 and TRBJ2-3; D unresolved. The ends were cut back, 6 bases at V and 3 bases at J, with 16 bases in the middle. Germline V gene lookup returns CDR1 SQVTM and CDR2 ANQGSEA. The CDR3 sequence is 14 residues long. CDR3 in amino acids: CSVFPSDRTDTQYF. The CDR3 DNA follows: TGCAGCGTCTTCCCAAGCGACCGAACAGATACGCAGTATTTT.

The rearrangement joins TRBV6-6 to TRBJ2-6, with a weak D call TRBD2 (5 bases). CDR3 size: 15 residues. Trimming took 5 bases from V and 1 from J, leaving 9 bases between them. Per the germline V gene, CDR1 is MNHNY and CDR2 is SVGAGI (reference sequence). The CDR3: CASSHGESGANVLTF. DNA of the CDR3: TGTGCCAGCAGTCACGGGGAGTCTGGGGCCAACGTCCTGACTTTC.

The V call is TRBV9, the J call TRBJ2-4, with 8 positions matching TRBD2. This CDR3 region has 16 residues. CDR1 is SGDLS and CDR2 is YYNGEE in the germline V gene. Trimming cost V 4 bases and J 3 bases; bases outside gene matches: 9. The CDR3 here is CASSPSGGYIKNIQYF. The CDR3 nucleotides read TGTGCCAGCAGCCCCTCGGGGGGGTATATCAAAAACATTCAGTACTTC.

The rearrangement uses TRBV27 and TRBJ1-4; D is ambiguous. CDR1 and CDR2 from the germline V gene are MNHEY and SMNVEV (reference sequence). This CDR3 has 14 amino acids. The ends were cut back, 1 base at V and 6 bases at J, with 9 bases in the middle. CDR3: CASSLFGEDEKLFF. For the CDR3, the DNA is TGTGCCAGCAGTTTATTCGGGGAAGATGAAAAACTGTTTTTT.

This chain links TRBV5-1 with TRBJ2-7, with TRBD1 matching over 8 bases. The CDR3 extends over 14 amino acids. V gave up 0 bases and J gave up 4 bases; unmatched junction bases: 3. Per the germline V gene, CDR1 is SGHRS and CDR2 is YFSETQ. The CDR3 DNA reads as TGCGCCAGCAGCTTGGGGACAGGGATGTACGAGCAGTACTTC. Amino acids: CASSLGTGMYEQYF.

The chain is built from TRBV2 and TRBJ2-3, with D uncertain. The CDR3 is made up of 11 amino acids. Germline CDR1 is SNHLY and CDR2 is FYNNEI. Trimming left V 2 bases short and J 4 bases short, with 1 base between. The CDR3 loop reads CASSEPDTQYF. The CDR3 region has the DNA TGTGCCAGCAGTGAACCAGATACGCAGTATTTT.

This clonotype was detected only a few times. This chain links TRBV23-1 with TRBJ2-7; D call uncertain. TRBV23-1 is an open reading frame whose function is uncertain. The CDR3 loop spans 14 amino acids. V lost 4 bases and J lost 3, with 13 bases in between. The CDR3 sequence is CASSPRSRVYEQYF. The CDR3 coding sequence is TGCGCCAGCAGTCCGAGGAGCAGAGTCTACGAGCAGTACTTC.

This clonotype was detected a few times. The chain has TRBV7-3 and TRBJ2-3; a weak D match, TRBD1 (7 bases). Germline CDR1 is SGHTA and CDR2 is FQGTGA. V was cut by 5 bases and J by 5 bases, with 8 bases left in between. The CDR3 extends over 12 amino acids. In DNA, the CDR3 is TGTGCCAGCAGCCAGGGGGGAGATACGCAGTATTTT. It codes for CASSQGGDTQYF. Looking up the rest from reference TRBV7-3 and TRBJ2-3 gives the full variable domain: GAGVSQTPSNKVTEKGKYVELRCDPISGHTALYWYRQSLGQGPEFLIYFQGTGAADDSGLPNDRFFAVRPEGSVSTLKIQRTERGDSAVYLCASSQGGDTQYFGPGTRLTVL.

The chain employs TRBV11-2 and TRBJ2-1; TRBD2 agrees at 7 bases. V lost 3 bases to trimming and J lost 9 bases; unmatched junction nucleotides: 17. CDR1 is SGHAT, CDR2 FQNNGV, per germline. This CDR3 is built from 17 residues. The DNA of the CDR3 is TGTGCCAGCAGCTTGACCCAACTACAGGCGGGAGACGGTGAGCAGTTCTTC. Amino acids: CASSLTQLQAGDGEQFF.

The chain couples TRBV5-1 to TRBJ2-7; tentatively, D is TRBD1 (5 bases). CDR1 is SGHRS, CDR2 YFSETQ, per germline. CDR3 size: 13 residues. V shed 2 bases and J shed 5 bases, with 11 bases lying between them. The DNA of the CDR3 is TGCGCCAGCAGCTTAAACAGGCGGCACGAGCAGTACTTC. It translates to CASSLNRRHEQYF.

This clonotype was recorded a few times. The chain couples TRBV15 to TRBJ1-1; D is undetermined. The CDR3 is 15 residues long. Germline CDR1 is LNHNV and CDR2 is YYDKDF (reference sequence). Trimming shortened V by 3 bases and J by 1 base, and 12 bases separated the two germline ends. CDR3 coding DNA: TGTGCCACCAGCAGTGTCCCACGGACGAACACTGAAGCTTTCTTT. This gives the protein CATSSVPRTNTEAFF. The full variable domain, completed using reference TRBV15 and TRBJ1-1, is DAMVIQNPRYQVTQFGKPVTLSCSQTLNHNVMYWYQQKSSQAPKLLFHYYDKDFNNEADTPDNFQSRRPNTSFCFLDIRSPGLGDTAMYLCATSSVPRTNTEAFFGQGTRLTVV.

This clonotype was seen only a few times. The chain joins TRBV20-1 to TRBJ1-2, with TRBD1 matching 8 bases. Germline-derived CDR1 and CDR2 are DFQATT and SNEGSKA (reference sequence). J lost 7 bases, V lost 3 bases, and 7 bases had no gene match. The CDR3 runs 13 residues. The chain's CDR3 is CSARIRGRGGYTF. CDR3 in DNA: TGCAGTGCTAGGATCAGGGGGCGGGGTGGCTACACCTTC.

The chain combines TRBV5-1 with TRBJ2-3; TRBD2 aligns across 10 bases. After removal of 7 bases from V and 1 base from J, the junction contained 3 bases not matched to a gene. The CDR3 spans 14 residues. Germline CDR1 and CDR2: SGHRS and YFSETQ. For the CDR3, the DNA is TGCGCCAGCGCTGGGACTAGCGGCACAGATACGCAGTATTTT. This encodes CASAGTSGTDTQYF.

J is TRBJ2-7 and V is TRBV25-1; D unresolved. The CDR3 length is 17 residues. The germline V gene encodes CDR1 MGHDK and CDR2 SYGVNS. V lost 2 bases, J lost 4 bases, and 21 bases lay in between. CDR3 coding DNA: TGTGCCAGCAGTGAAGGGGTCCCCCGTCTGGAGCAGTACGAGCAGTACTTC. It translates to CASSEGVPRLEQYEQYF.

This clonotype has more than one count but fewer than ten. This chain uses TRBV6-5 with TRBJ2-3, with TRBD1 matching 7 bases. The germline CDR1 and CDR2 sequences are MNHEY and SVGAGI. Trimming removed 6 bases from V and 8 bases from J; junction bases left unmatched: 8. This CDR3 has 13 residues. This chain's CDR3 is CASSTDRSGTQYF. As DNA, the CDR3 is TGTGCCAGCAGCACGGACAGGTCGGGTACGCAGTATTTT.

This clonotype was detected a few times. The rearrangement uses TRBV6-6 and TRBJ2-7; 8 bases agree with TRBD2. After removal of 0 bases from V and 2 bases from J, the junction contained 9 bases not matched to a gene. CDR1 is MNHNY and CDR2 is SVGAGI in the germline V gene (reference sequence). CDR3 length equals 17 residues. CDR3 in DNA: TGTGCCAGCAGTTACTCGACAAGGCGGGGGGCCGCCTACGAGCAGTACTTC. Its translation is CASSYSTRRGAAYEQYF.

J is TRBJ1-4 and V is TRBV24-1; weak D call: TRBD1 (5 bases). This CDR3 is built from 13 residues. V lost 5 bases and J lost 7, with 10 bases in between. The germline CDR1 and CDR2 sequences are KGHDR and SFDVKD. DNA for the CDR3: TGTGCCACCAGTGTCGGGGCTGGTGAAAAACTGTTTTTT. Its translation is CATSVGAGEKLFF.

This chain uses TRBV29-1 with TRBJ1-2, with a weak D call TRBD1 (6 bases). Between the trimmed V and J ends, which lost 4 bases and 6 bases, there was a span of 24 bases. CDR3 length: 16 amino acids. Per the germline V gene, CDR1 is SQVTM and CDR2 is ANQGSEA. The CDR3 coding sequence is TGCAGCGTTGGCCGTTTACAGGGTACTCGAGTAGATGGCTACACCTTC. Translated: CSVGRLQGTRVDGYTF. Full variable domain (outside the CDR3, taken from reference TRBV29-1 and TRBJ1-2): SAVISQKPSRDICQRGTSLTIQCQVDSQVTMMFWYRQQPGQSLTLIATANQGSEATYESGFVIDKFPISRPNLTFSTLTVSNMSPEDSSIYLCSVGRLQGTRVDGYTFGSGTRLTVV.

The chain uses TRBV11-2 and TRBJ2-7; 7 bases are shared with TRBD1. J lost 0 bases, V lost 4 bases, and 3 bases had no gene match. From germline, CDR1 is SGHAT and CDR2 FQNNGV. The CDR3 runs 14 residues. This CDR3 reads CASSWGQSSYEQYF. The CDR3 region has the DNA TGTGCCAGCAGCTGGGGACAGTCCTCCTACGAGCAGTACTTC.

This clonotype was seen only a few times. The chain is built from TRBV20-1 and TRBJ1-1; D is possibly TRBD1 (5 bases). The CDR3 sequence is 14 residues long. Trimming stripped 4 bases from V and 5 bases from J, with 17 bases between. Germline values: CDR1 DFQATT, CDR2 SNEGSKA (reference sequence). Here the CDR3 DNA reads TGCAGTGCTAACCCGGGGGGTCCGAGGACTGAAGCTTTCTTT. Translation: CSANPGGPRTEAFF.

CDR3 region: CASSQGPGLQETQYF. The CDR3 DNA reads TGCGCCAGCAGCCAAGGGCCAGGACTCCAAGAGACCCAGTACTTC. V gene TRBV4-1 combines with J gene TRBJ2-5, with D maybe TRBD2 (5 bases). Germline V gene lookup returns CDR1 MGHRA and CDR2 YSYEKL. V was trimmed by 1 base and J by 1 base, leaving 10 bases between them. The CDR3 runs to 15 residues.

This chain connects TRBV5-1 to TRBJ2-7, with 9 positions matching TRBD2. Germline loops: CDR1 SGHRS, CDR2 YFSETQ. J gave up 4 bases and V 3 bases, and 8 bases lay outside the gene matches. The CDR3 covers 15 residues. The CDR3 coding sequence is TGCGCCAGCAGCTACTTAGCGGGAGACAAATACGAGCAGTACTTC. Amino acid sequence: CASSYLAGDKYEQYF. The variable domain in full, with the rest retrieved from reference TRBV5-1 and TRBJ2-7, is KAGVTQTPRYLIKTRGQQVTLSCSPISGHRSVSWYQQTPGQGLQFLFEYFSETQRNKGNFPGRFSGRQFSNSRSEMNVSTLELGDSALYLCASSYLAGDKYEQYFGPGTRLTVT.

This clonotype was counted between two and nine times. The chain uses TRBV3-1 and TRBJ1-5; D uncertain. Trimming stripped 2 bases from V and 2 bases from J, with 4 bases between. CDR1 and CDR2 (germline): LGHDT, YNNKEL (reference sequence). The CDR3 spans 13 residues. The DNA of the CDR3 is TGTGCCAGCAGCCAACGAGGCAATCAGCCCCAGCATTTT. Its protein product is CASSQRGNQPQHF.

The chain combines TRBV1 with TRBJ2-7. TRBV1 is a recognized pseudogene. The CDR3 sequence is 11 residues long. CDR3 protein: CTSSQGYEQYF. CDR3 nucleotides: TGCACCAGCAGCCAAGGGTACGAGCAGTACTTC.

V is TRBV2 and J is TRBJ1-1, with D tentatively TRBD1 (5 bases). The V gene lost 5 bases and the J gene lost 7 bases, with 23 bases spanning the gap. CDR1 is SNHLY and CDR2 is FYNNEI in the germline V gene. The CDR3 consists of 16 residues. CDR3 sequence reads: CASSTVGKGRPIEAFF. The CDR3 DNA follows: TGTGCCAGCAGTACGGTTGGGAAGGGGCGCCCAATTGAAGCTTTCTTT.

The rearrangement links TRBV7-9 to TRBJ2-3; 12 nucleotides line up with TRBD2. In germline, CDR1 is SEHNR, CDR2 FQNEAQ (reference sequence). The CDR3 consists of 18 residues. The V and J ends lost 4 bases and 2 bases, in that order; junction bases with no gene match: 10. CDR3 in DNA: TGTGCCAGCAGCTGGCTAGCGGGGGGGCGCATGAACACAGATACGCAGTATTTT. Amino acid sequence: CASSWLAGGRMNTDTQYF.